This is a list of T cell receptor beta chains from one sample in a study of tumor-infiltrating lymphocytes in primary liver carcinoma. Using its own MiXCR run on the multiplex PCR reads, TCRdb lists one record per CDR3 protein. There are 95,000 to 150,000 distinct CDR3 sequences in the sample; 50% to 65% occur only once, and about a tenth lies in the top ten. The sequencing sample was made of liver tumor tissue from sampling region 1. These receptors all stem from a woman between 55 and 75 years old with primary liver carcinoma and hepatitis B virus infection. Both conserved end residues are part of each CDR3. Each record gives: D gene, J gene, clone size, V gene, CDR3 DNA, CDR3 protein. The D gene is left open where the match is weak. For some rows the clone size is stated as once, few or many, or as a class when expanded; others skip it.

d_call: .; j_call: TRBJ1-5; clone_size: many; v_call: TRBV5-6; cdr3_nt: TGTGCCAGCAGCTCCGCGGGGCACAATCAGCCCCAGCATTTT; cdr3_aa: CASSSAGHNQPQHF
d_call: TRBD2; j_call: TRBJ2-1; clone_size: .; v_call: TRBV5-1; cdr3_nt: TGCGCCAGCAGCTTGGCCGTAGCGGGAGTGGTCGGGGGCTCCTACAATGAGCAGTTCTTC; cdr3_aa: CASSLAVAGVVGGSYNEQFF
d_call: .; j_call: TRBJ1-1; clone_size: .; v_call: TRBV6-5; cdr3_nt: TGTGCCAACAGTTACCGACGGGCCGAAGGAGCTTTCTTT; cdr3_aa: CANSYRRAEGAFF
d_call: TRBD2; j_call: TRBJ2-1; clone_size: .; v_call: TRBV11-3; cdr3_nt: TGTGCCAGGAGCCAGACTAGCGGGAAAATCAATGAGCAGTTCTTC; cdr3_aa: CARSQTSGKINEQFF
d_call: .; j_call: TRBJ2-1; clone_size: many; v_call: TRBV29-1; cdr3_nt: TGCAGCGTTGAACTAGCCGACTACAATGAGCAGTTCTTC; cdr3_aa: CSVELADYNEQFF
d_call: .; j_call: TRBJ2-7; clone_size: .; v_call: TRBV11-2; cdr3_nt: TGTGCCAGTAGCCGCACTAGACACGAGCAGTGCTTC; cdr3_aa: CASSRTRHEQCF
d_call: .; j_call: TRBJ2-1; clone_size: .; v_call: TRBV2; cdr3_nt: TGTGCCAGCGGGGAATTGTGGGCTAGCCCTAATGAGCAGTTCTTC; cdr3_aa: CASGELWASPNEQFF
d_call: TRBD1; j_call: TRBJ1-5; clone_size: many; v_call: TRBV4-1; cdr3_nt: TGCGCCAGCAGCCAAGCGACAGGGGGCGGCAATCAGCCCCAGCATTTT; cdr3_aa: CASSQATGGGNQPQHF
d_call: TRBD2; j_call: TRBJ2-3; clone_size: many; v_call: TRBV4-1; cdr3_nt: TGCGCCAGCAGCCAAGCCCCCGGGACTAGCAAGGCAGATACGCAGTATTTT; cdr3_aa: CASSQAPGTSKADTQYF
d_call: .; j_call: TRBJ1-2; clone_size: .; v_call: TRBV20-1; cdr3_nt: TGCAATGCTAGAGATGGCGCAGGGCGGGAGCTATATGGCTACACCTTC; cdr3_aa: CNARDGAGRELYGYTF
d_call: .; j_call: TRBJ2-5; clone_size: .; v_call: TRBV11-2; cdr3_nt: TGTGCCAGGAACTCGTTTACCCAAGAGACACAGTACTTC; cdr3_aa: CARNSFTQETQYF
d_call: .; j_call: TRBJ2-5; clone_size: .; v_call: TRBV7-8; cdr3_nt: TGTGCCAGCAGCCGGGGGACGGCCCCCCAAGAGACCCAGAACTTC; cdr3_aa: CASSRGTAPQETQNF
d_call: .; j_call: TRBJ2-1; clone_size: .; v_call: TRBV11-3; cdr3_nt: TGTGCCAGCAGCTTGACAGCAGCTGCCCCGGGTGAGCAGTTCTTC; cdr3_aa: CASSLTAAAPGEQFF
d_call: TRBD2; j_call: TRBJ2-1; clone_size: .; v_call: TRBV11-2; cdr3_nt: TGTACCAGCAGCCCAGGCCGGGTACTAGCGATCGATGAGCTGTTCTTC; cdr3_aa: CTSSPGRVLAIDELFF
d_call: .; j_call: TRBJ2-5; clone_size: .; v_call: TRBV5-1; cdr3_nt: TGCGCCGGCAGCTGTGACAGACAAGAGACCCAGTACTTC; cdr3_aa: CAGSCDRQETQYF
d_call: .; j_call: TRBJ2-1; clone_size: many; v_call: TRBV6-1; cdr3_nt: TGTGCCAGCAACCTTCGGGCGGGGACCTCCTACAATGAGCAGTTCTTC; cdr3_aa: CASNLRAGTSYNEQFF
d_call: .; j_call: TRBJ1-1; clone_size: .; v_call: TRBV5-1; cdr3_nt: TGCTCCAGCAGCCCCTCGCACAGATTAAACACTGAAGCTTTCTTT; cdr3_aa: CSSSPSHRLNTEAFF
d_call: .; j_call: TRBJ2-2; clone_size: many; v_call: TRBV5-4; cdr3_nt: TGTGCCAGCAGCCAGGGGGCTAGCGGCTACACCGGGGAGCTGTTTTTT; cdr3_aa: CASSQGASGYTGELFF